This TCR beta chain was found in a study of blood T cell repertoires in COVID-19. Germline CDR1 LNHDA, CDR2 SQIVND (reference sequence). Trimming cost V 8 bases and J 7 bases, with 15 bases left between them. This CDR3 contains 13 residues. Here immunoSEQ multiplex PCR was the method, and the copy in TCRdb shows in-frame clones only, minus some. The profile shows approximately 97,000 clones, 91% of them singletons. Input material: peripheral blood. The clonotype was recovered from a young man with acute or convalescent COVID-19. V is TRBV19 and J is TRBJ2-1, with D perhaps matching TRBD1 (6 bases). The CDR3 is CASGGHVMNEQFF. The CDR3 nucleotides read TGTGCCAGTGGGGGCCATGTTATGAATGAGCAGTTCTTC. The variable domain in full, completed from reference TRBV19 and TRBJ2-1, reads DGGITQSPKYLFRKEGQNVTLSCEQNLNHDAMYWYRQDPGQGLRLIYYSQIVNDFQKGDIAEGYSVSREKKESFPLTVTSAQKNPTAFYLCASGGHVMNEQFFGPGTRLTVL.